The entry below describes one T cell receptor beta chain. It lacks a known antigen. One base away there is no much larger clone; base qualities are not given. Uncultured naive and memory CD4+ T cell DNA received deep-resolution immunoSEQ TCR-beta sequencing. The study's processing was this. During preprocessing, nonproductive sequences were removed, along with CDR3s that did not begin with C, did not end with F or W, or were shorter than 7 amino acids. Cultured and uncultured naive and memory CD4+ repertoires were searched for CDR3s previously identified as spike- and CEF-reactive. CDR3 homology was quantified as pairwise Levenshtein distance, calculated with the stringdist R package after three terminal residues were trimmed from each end. Drawn from immuneACCESS, this table holds only the in-frame rearrangements with V and J called that TCRdb kept. Clones are partly lost; checked studies trace under half to an unresolved V gene and leave the rest unexplained. V and J calls and clone size follow that table, whereas D and trimming were derived from the DNA. The sample profile shows some 42,000 clones; roughly 90% of them were found once. The ten top clones hold 9% to 9.5% of the sample.

The cysteine opens and the phenylalanine closes a CDR3 of 17 amino acids. Of the read, only the CDR3 DNA is kept; its 51 bases are in frame from base 1. The germline ends are 22 bases apart after V is trimmed by 7 bases and J by 1 base. The germline V gene (reference sequence) sets CDR1 to LNHDA and CDR2 to SQIVND. Naive and memory CD4+ T cells were separated from cryopreserved PBMCs by CD4 enrichment followed by EasySep naive CD4+ T cell enrichment. Ficoll-Paque PLUS gradient centrifugation was used to isolate PBMCs from leukapheresis product or whole blood. PBMCs were either cryopreserved at -140 degrees C or used fresh in the expansion assay. The QIAamp Micro DNA Kit was used to extract genomic DNA from the CD4+ T cells. The data were taken from a study of CD4 T cells in relation to SARS-CoV-2 and coronaviruses listed by TCRdb under 2021. Context from the whole study: A median age of about 39 years, with a range of about 21 to 72 years, was recorded for the full convalescent cohort of approximately 12 patients. Of the approximately twelve convalescent patients, 8 were male and 4 were female, and two of the subjects were Hispanic. Patient-derived lymphoblastoid cell lines were used to map the HLA restriction of shared crossreactive spike epitopes. At the level of individual TCR clonotypes, the study measured memory CD4+ T cell crossreactivity between SARS-CoV-2 spike protein and common cold coronavirus spike proteins. The Adaptive Biotechnologies TCR-sequencing kit was used for samples from three pre-COVID donors and for the naive versus memory experiments, whereas the other data were Illumina-based. A different TCR-beta assay, based on Illumina, was used to sequence expansion assays from other donors in the study. General findings and caveats noted by the study authors: Crossreactivity analysis was centred on spike protein, so crossreactivity against other viral proteins was not assessed. In around two thirds of donors, memory CD4+ clonotypes turned up that crossrecognized SARS-CoV-2 and at least one common cold coronavirus spike. Compared with monoreactive clones, crossreactive clones had significantly weaker SARS-CoV-2-driven expansion, a result consistent with antigenic imprinting. The study was constrained by small numbers of patients and of tested TCRs. Because no donor provided both pre-pandemic and post-infection samples, tracing the source of pre-existing responses was limited. Sequencing naive versus memory cells indicated that the assay picks up memory recall responses, not primary responses primed during culture.

The clonotype originates from an adult with COVID-19. Specimen: memory CD4+ T cells from PBMCs. Reading the label with the study, this specimen's cell subset or site is: memory (non-naive) CD4+ T cells. Here the chain combines TRBV19 and TRBJ1-1, with the D gene uncertain. In nucleotide form, the sequence is TGTGCCAGTATTACATGGGGAAGTGGGCGGACGAACACTGAAGCTTTCTTT. It translates to CASITWGSGRTNTEAFF.